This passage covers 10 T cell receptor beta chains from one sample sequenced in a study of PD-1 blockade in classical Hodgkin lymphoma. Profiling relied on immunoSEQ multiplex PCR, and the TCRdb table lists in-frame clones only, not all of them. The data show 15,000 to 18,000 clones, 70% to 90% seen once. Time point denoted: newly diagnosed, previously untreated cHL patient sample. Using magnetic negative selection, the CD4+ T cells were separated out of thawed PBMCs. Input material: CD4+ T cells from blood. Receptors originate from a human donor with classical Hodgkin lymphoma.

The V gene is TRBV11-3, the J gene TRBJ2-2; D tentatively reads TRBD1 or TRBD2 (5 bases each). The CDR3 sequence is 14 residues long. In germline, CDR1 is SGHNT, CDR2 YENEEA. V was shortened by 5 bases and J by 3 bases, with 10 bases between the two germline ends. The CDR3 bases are TGTGCCAGCAGCCTGGGACCTTACACCGGGGAGCTGTTTTTT. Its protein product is CASSLGPYTGELFF.

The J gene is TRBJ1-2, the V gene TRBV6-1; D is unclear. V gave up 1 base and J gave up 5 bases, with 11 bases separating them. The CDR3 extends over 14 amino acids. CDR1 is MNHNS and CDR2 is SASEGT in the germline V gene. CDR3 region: CASSEEPGRYGYTF. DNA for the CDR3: TGTGCCAGCAGTGAAGAACCGGGTCGGTATGGCTACACCTTC.

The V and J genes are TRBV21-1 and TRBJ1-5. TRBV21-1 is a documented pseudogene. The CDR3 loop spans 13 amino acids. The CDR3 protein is CASKGEVNQPQHF. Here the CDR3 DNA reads TGTGCCAGCAAGGGGGAGGTCAATCAGCCCCAGCATTTT.

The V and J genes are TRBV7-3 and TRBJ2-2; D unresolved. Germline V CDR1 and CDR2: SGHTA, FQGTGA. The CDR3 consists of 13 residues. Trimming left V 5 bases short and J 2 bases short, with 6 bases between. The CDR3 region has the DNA TGTGCCAGCAGCCCTCAAAACACCGGGGAGCTGTTTTTT. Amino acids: CASSPQNTGELFF.

Here the CDR3 reads CATGTSGFMRTDTQYF. The CDR3, as DNA: TGTGCCACTGGGACTAGCGGGTTTATGCGAACAGATACGCAGTATTTT. The chain uses TRBV10-3 and TRBJ2-3, with 12 nucleotides matching TRBD2. Germline assignment: CDR1 ENHRY and CDR2 SYGVKD. This CDR3 spans 16 amino acids. V gave up 10 bases and J gave up 3 bases; unmatched junction bases: 11.

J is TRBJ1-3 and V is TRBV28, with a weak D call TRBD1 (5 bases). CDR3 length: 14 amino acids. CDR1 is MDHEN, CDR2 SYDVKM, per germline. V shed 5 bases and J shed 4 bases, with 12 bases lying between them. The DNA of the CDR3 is TGTGCCAGCAGTCTCATTGCAGGGGGAAACACCATATATTTT. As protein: CASSLIAGGNTIYF.

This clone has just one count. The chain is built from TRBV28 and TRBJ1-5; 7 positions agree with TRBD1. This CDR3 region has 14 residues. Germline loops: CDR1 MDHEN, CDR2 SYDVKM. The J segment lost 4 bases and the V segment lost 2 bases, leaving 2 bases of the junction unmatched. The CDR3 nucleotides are TGTGCCAGCAGTTTAGGGACAGCAAATCAGCCCCAGCATTTT. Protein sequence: CASSLGTANQPQHF.

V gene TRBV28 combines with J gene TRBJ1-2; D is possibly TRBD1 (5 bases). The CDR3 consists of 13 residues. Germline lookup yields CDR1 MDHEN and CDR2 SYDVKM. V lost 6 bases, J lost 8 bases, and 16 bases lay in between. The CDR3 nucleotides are TGTGCCAGCAGACCTCCTGGGACGGGAGGCTACACCTTC. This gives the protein CASRPPGTGGYTF.

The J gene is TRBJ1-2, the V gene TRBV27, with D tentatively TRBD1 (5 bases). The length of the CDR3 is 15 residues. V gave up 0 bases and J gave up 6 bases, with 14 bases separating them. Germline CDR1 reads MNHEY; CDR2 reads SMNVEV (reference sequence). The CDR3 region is CASSLSSQGRDGYTF. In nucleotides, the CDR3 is TGTGCCAGCAGTTTATCGTCGCAGGGTAGGGATGGCTACACCTTC.

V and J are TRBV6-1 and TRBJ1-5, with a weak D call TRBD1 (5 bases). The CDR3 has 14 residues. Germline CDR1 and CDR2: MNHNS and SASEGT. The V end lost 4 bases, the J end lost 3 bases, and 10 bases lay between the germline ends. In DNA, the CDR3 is TGTGCCAGCAGTGCCGGACATACCAATCAGCCCCAGCATTTT. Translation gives CASSAGHTNQPQHF.